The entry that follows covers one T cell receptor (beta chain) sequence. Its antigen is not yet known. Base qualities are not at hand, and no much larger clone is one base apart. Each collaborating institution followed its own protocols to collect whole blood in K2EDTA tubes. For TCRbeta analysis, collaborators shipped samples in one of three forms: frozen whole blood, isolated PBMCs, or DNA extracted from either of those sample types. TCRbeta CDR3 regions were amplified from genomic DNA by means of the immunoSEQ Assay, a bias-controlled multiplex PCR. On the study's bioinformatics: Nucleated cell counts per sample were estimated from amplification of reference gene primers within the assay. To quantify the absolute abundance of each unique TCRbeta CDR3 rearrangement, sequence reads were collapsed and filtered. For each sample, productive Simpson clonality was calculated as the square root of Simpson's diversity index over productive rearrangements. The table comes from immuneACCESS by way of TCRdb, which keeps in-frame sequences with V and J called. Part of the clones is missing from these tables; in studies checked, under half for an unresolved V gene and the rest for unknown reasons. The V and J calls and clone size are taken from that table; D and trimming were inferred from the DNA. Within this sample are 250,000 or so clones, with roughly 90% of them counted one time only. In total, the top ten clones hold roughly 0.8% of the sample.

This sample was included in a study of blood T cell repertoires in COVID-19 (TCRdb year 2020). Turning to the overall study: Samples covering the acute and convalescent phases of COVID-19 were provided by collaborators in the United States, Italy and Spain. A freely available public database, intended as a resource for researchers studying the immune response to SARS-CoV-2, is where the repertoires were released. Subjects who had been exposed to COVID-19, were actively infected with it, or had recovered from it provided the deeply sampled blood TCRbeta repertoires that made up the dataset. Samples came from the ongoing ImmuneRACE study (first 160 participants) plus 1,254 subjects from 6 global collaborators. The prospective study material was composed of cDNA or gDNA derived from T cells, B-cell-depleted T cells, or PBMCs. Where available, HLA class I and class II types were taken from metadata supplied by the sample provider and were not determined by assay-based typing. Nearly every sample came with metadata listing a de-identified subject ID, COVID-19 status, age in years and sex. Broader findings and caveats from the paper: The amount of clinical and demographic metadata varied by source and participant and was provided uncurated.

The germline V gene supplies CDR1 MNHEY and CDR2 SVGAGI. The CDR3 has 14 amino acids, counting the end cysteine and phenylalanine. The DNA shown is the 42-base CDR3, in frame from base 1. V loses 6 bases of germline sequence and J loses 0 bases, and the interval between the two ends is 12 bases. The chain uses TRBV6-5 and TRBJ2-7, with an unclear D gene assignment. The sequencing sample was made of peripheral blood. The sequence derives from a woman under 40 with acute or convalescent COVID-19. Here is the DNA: TGTGCCAGCAGCACATCTTGGAGCTCCTACGAGCAGTACTTC. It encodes CASSTSWSSYEQYF.